The 16 T cell receptor beta chains below all came from one sample that was sequenced in a study of cytomegalovirus exposure and HLA in healthy donors. The study ran its PCR with 60 Vbeta and 13 Jbeta primers. The method was immunoSEQ multiplex PCR; TCRdb's version includes in-frame clones alone and lacks a portion of them. Its table records around 50,000 clones. Material for sequencing was PBMCs. These TCRs come from a woman aged 30 to 39 in good health and CMV-seropositive.

The V call is TRBV29-1, the J call TRBJ2-3, with a possible D match to TRBD2 (5 bases). Trimming pared 5 bases from V and 0 bases from J, leaving 12 bases between. The CDR3 covers 14 residues. Germline assignment: CDR1 SQVTM and CDR2 ANQGSEA. This CDR3 is CSVLKDSSTDTQYF. The DNA of the CDR3 is TGCAGCGTTCTAAAGGACTCTAGCACAGATACGCAGTATTTT.

This chain uses TRBV6-5 with TRBJ1-3; 7 positions agree with TRBD1. V shed 11 bases, J shed 0 bases, and the junction held 7 bases outside the gene matches. CDR1 is MNHEY, CDR2 SVGAGI, per germline. The CDR3 is 14 amino acids. The CDR3 reads CASAGTDSGNTIYF. The CDR3 nucleotides read TGTGCCTCAGCCGGGACAGACTCTGGAAACACCATATATTTT.

This chain connects TRBV30 to TRBJ2-3; 7 bases agree with TRBD1. The germline gives CDR1 GTSNPN, CDR2 SVGIG (reference sequence). The CDR3 runs 14 residues. Trimming at V came to 5 bases and at J to 1 base, leaving 6 bases not matched to a gene. The CDR3 DNA follows: TGTGCCTGGGACAGGGCCCTGGGCACAGATACGCAGTATTTT. Residues: CAWDRALGTDTQYF.

The V gene is TRBV30, the J gene TRBJ2-2; no definite D call. Germline V gives CDR1 GTSNPN, CDR2 SVGIG (reference sequence). Between the trimmed V and J ends, which lost 2 bases and 2 bases, there was a span of 6 bases. The CDR3 has 13 amino acids. CDR3 sequence (DNA): TGTGCCTGGAGTCATCCAAACACCGGGGAGCTGTTTTTT. Protein sequence: CAWSHPNTGELFF. The variable domain in full, with the rest retrieved from reference TRBV30 and TRBJ2-2, is SQTIHQWPATLVQPVGSPLSLECTVEGTSNPNLYWYRQAAGRGLQLLFYSVGIGQISSEVPQNLSASRPQDRQFILSSKKLLLSDSGFYLCAWSHPNTGELFFGEGSRLTVL.

The DNA for the CDR3 is TGTGCCATCAGTGACTCCTTAGCGGGAGGGTTCGGGGCGGAGACCCAGTACTTC. It encodes CAISDSLAGGFGAETQYF. The gene calls are TRBV10-3 and TRBJ2-5, with 11 bases fitting TRBD2. Germline-derived CDR1 and CDR2 are ENHRY and SYGVKD. There are 18 residues in the CDR3. Trimming removed 3 bases from V and 5 bases from J; junction bases left unmatched: 14.

The J gene is TRBJ2-7, the V gene TRBV5-4; 13 nucleotides align to TRBD2. After removal of 4 bases from V and 6 bases from J, the junction contained 7 bases not matched to a gene. There are 15 residues in the CDR3. The V gene's germline CDR1 is SGHNT and CDR2 YYREEE (reference sequence). CDR3 DNA: TGTGCCAGCAGCCGCGTAGGACTAGCGGGAGCCGAGCAGTACTTC. Its protein is CASSRVGLAGAEQYF.

The rearrangement uses TRBV5-6 and TRBJ2-1, with TRBD2 as a possible D gene (6 bases). Trimming removed 4 bases at V and 7 bases at J, with 15 bases between. The CDR3 sequence is 14 residues long. Germline CDR1 is SGHDT and CDR2 is YYEEEE. The CDR3 loop is CASSRSGTANEQFF. Here the CDR3 DNA reads TGTGCCAGCAGCCGCTCCGGGACTGCGAATGAGCAGTTCTTC.

Comments on this clone: The junction differs from germline at one of its ends, possibly a read error. The gene calls are TRBV30 and TRBJ1-5; the match to TRBD1 covers 10 bases. The germline V gene encodes CDR1 GTSNPN and CDR2 SVGIG (reference sequence). The CDR3 length is 15 residues. The CDR3 DNA follows: TGTGCCGGGAGCGACAGGGGGCTTTTCAATCAGCCCCAGCATTTT. It encodes CAGSDRGLFNQPQHF. Combining the CDR3 with reference TRBV30 and TRBJ1-5 gives the whole variable domain SQTIHQWPATLVQPVGSPLSLECTVEGTSNPNLYWYRQAAGRGLQLLFYSVGIGQISSEVPQNLSASRPQDRQFILSSKKLLLSDSGFYLCAGSDRGLFNQPQHFGDGTRLSIL.

This chain connects TRBV7-9 to TRBJ2-1, with D possibly TRBD2 on 6 matching bases. This CDR3 spans 14 amino acids. From germline, CDR1 is SEHNR and CDR2 FQNEAQ (reference sequence). V was pared by 5 bases and J by 10 bases, with 18 bases between. CDR3 coding DNA: TGTGCCAGCAGCGGTGGCGGGGCCCTTAAAGAGCAGTTCTTC. It translates to CASSGGGALKEQFF.

The chain links TRBV5-1 to TRBJ1-2; 8 bases agree with TRBD1. After removal of 4 bases from V and 8 bases from J, the junction contained 7 bases not matched to a gene. Germline CDR1 is SGHRS and CDR2 is YFSETQ. The CDR3 consists of 13 residues. CDR3 DNA: TGCGCCAGCAGCATAGGACAGGGAGGGGGCTACACCTTC. Its translation: CASSIGQGGGYTF.

The V and J genes are TRBV4-2 and TRBJ2-1; 14 positions match TRBD2. CDR1 is LGHNA and CDR2 is YNFKEQ in the germline V gene. This CDR3 is 17 amino acids long. J was trimmed by 6 bases and V by 0 bases; bases with no gene match: 4. As DNA, the CDR3 is TGTGCCAGCAGCCAAGAGACTAGCGGGGGGGTCTTCAATGAGCAGTTCTTC. Its protein is CASSQETSGGVFNEQFF.

The chain joins TRBV7-9 to TRBJ2-7; no clear D. CDR3 size: 14 residues. Germline CDR1 and CDR2: SEHNR and FQNEAQ (reference sequence). The germline V and J ends were trimmed by 0 bases and 2 bases, with 8 bases remaining between them. The CDR3 is CASSLAGLTYEQYF. In nucleotides, the CDR3 is TGTGCCAGCAGCTTAGCCGGGTTAACCTACGAGCAGTACTTC.

J is TRBJ2-4 and V is TRBV4-2; 10 bases align to TRBD2. The V segment lost 1 base and the J segment 14 bases; nucleotides outside the gene matches: 5. Germline CDR1 is LGHNA and CDR2 is YNFKEQ. This CDR3 contains 13 residues. As DNA, the CDR3 is TGTGCCAGCAGCCAAGCCAGCGGGAGGGCCGAGTACTTC. Translating it yields CASSQASGRAEYF.

In DNA, the CDR3 is TGTGCCAGCAGTCACAGCGGGAGGGGGGAGACCCAGTACTTC. The encoded protein is CASSHSGRGETQYF. The V and J genes are TRBV6-5 and TRBJ2-5, with 10 positions matching TRBD2. The CDR3 loop spans 14 amino acids. Germline CDR1 MNHEY, CDR2 SVGAGI. J was trimmed by 5 bases and V by 5 bases; bases with no gene match: 5.

This chain uses TRBV18 with TRBJ1-1, with 7 bases that match TRBD1. Germline values: CDR1 KGHSH, CDR2 LQKENI. The ends lost 4 bases at V and 0 bases at J; junction bases unmatched: 2. The CDR3 sequence is 14 residues long. As DNA, the CDR3 is TGTGCCAGCTCACAAGGGGGCATGAACACTGAAGCTTTCTTT. Translating gives CASSQGGMNTEAFF.

V and J are TRBV14 and TRBJ2-7, with a tentative D call TRBD1 (5 bases). This CDR3 is 16 amino acids long. V dropped 1 base and J dropped 1 base, with 14 bases sitting between them. CDR1 is SGHDN and CDR2 is FVKESK in the germline V gene. CDR3 in amino acids: CASSQGAGIVSYEQYF. The CDR3 nucleotides read TGTGCCAGCAGCCAAGGGGCAGGGATCGTTTCCTACGAGCAGTACTTC. The variable domain in full, completed from reference TRBV14 and TRBJ2-7, reads EAGVTQFPSHSVIEKGQTVTLRCDPISGHDNLYWYRRVMGKEIKFLLHFVKESKQDESGMPNNRFLAERTGGTYSTLKVQPAELEDSGVYFCASSQGAGIVSYEQYFGPGTRLTVT.